This entry features one T cell receptor beta chain sequence. The target antigen is unknown. The CDR3 has 13 amino acids. V was clipped by 5 bases and J by 5 bases, with 13 bases between them. Germline V gene sequence: CDR1 SGHRS, CDR2 YFSETQ. Only in-frame clones appear in the TCRdb table, and some are missing; sequencing was by immunoSEQ multiplex PCR. The data show approximately 58,000 clones, around nine tenths seen once. This specimen belongs to a study of OX40 agonist ivuxolimab in advanced cancers. Study-wide background: Partial responses, seen in three patients, involved one hepatocellular carcinoma and two cutaneous melanomas.

Study results and caveats: Fewer expanded clones were found on average in CD4+ than in CD8+ T cells.

V and J are TRBV5-1 and TRBJ2-5, with D uncertain. The source of this sequence is an adult with an advanced solid tumor such as melanoma, head and neck, liver or kidney cancer. Here the sequenced sample was CD4+ or CD8+ T cells sorted from blood, taken in a trial of the OX40 agonist ivuxolimab. The CDR3 loop is CASRATGVETQYF. CDR3 coding DNA: TGCGCCAGCAGGGCTACTGGGGTGGAGACCCAGTACTTC.